Following are 20 T cell receptor beta chains from one sample sequenced in a study of post-analysis software for immune sequencing data. Unique molecular identifiers were built into the TCR beta cDNA libraries. TCRdb re-called the PCR reads with MiXCR, one entry per CDR3 protein. The sample has under 200,000 distinct CDR3 sequences; 35% to 40% are singletons. This sample comprised blood, obtained after autologous hematopoietic stem cell transplantation. These receptors were obtained from a girl under 18 with multiple sclerosis.

By share, this clonotype ranks as medium-sized. The chain carries TRBV29-1 and TRBJ2-7; perhaps TRBD2 as D (7 bases). The CDR3 is 15 residues long. In germline, CDR1 is SQVTM, CDR2 ANQGSEA. V lost 3 bases and J lost 5, with 20 bases in between. The CDR3 nucleotides read TGCAGCGTTGACCTCAGTGCTCAGGGGAGGGACGAGCAGTACTTC. Amino acids: CSVDLSAQGRDEQYF.

Only a few counts were recorded for this clonotype. The chain carries TRBV24-1 and TRBJ2-1; 13 positions agree with TRBD2. The CDR3 covers 19 residues. V trimming: 3 bases; J trimming: 0 bases; junction bases outside the gene matches: 7. Looked up from germline, CDR1 is KGHDR and CDR2 is SFDVKD. For the CDR3, the DNA is TGTGCCACCAGTGATCCTAGGACTAGCGGGGGAAGCTCCTACAATGAGCAGTTCTTC. This encodes CATSDPRTSGGSSYNEQFF.

This clonotype was counted only a few times. This chain links TRBV28 with TRBJ1-4, with D uncertain. This CDR3 comprises 17 residues. V gave up 6 bases and J gave up 2 bases, with 19 bases separating them. Per germline, CDR1 MDHEN and CDR2 SYDVKM. CDR3 bases: TGTGCCAGCAGGCCTATCCCCGTGTCTTCGACTAATGAAAAACTGTTTTTT. Residues: CASRPIPVSSTNEKLFF.

The chain couples TRBV7-9 to TRBJ2-5, with D unclear. Germline CDR1 reads SEHNR; CDR2 reads FQNEAQ (reference sequence). V lost 1 base, J lost 5 bases, and 8 bases lay in between. This CDR3 is 13 amino acids long. Here the CDR3 reads CASSLDFRETQYF. CDR3 in DNA: TGTGCCAGCAGCTTAGACTTTCGGGAGACCCAGTACTTC.

The gene calls are TRBV11-2 and TRBJ2-1; D possibly matches TRBD1 or TRBD2 (6 bases each). This CDR3 region has 15 residues. The germline V gene encodes CDR1 SGHAT and CDR2 FQNNGV. V was shortened by 5 bases and J by 3 bases, with 14 bases between the two germline ends. CDR3 in DNA: TGTGCCAGCAGCGGAGGGGACACTTTCTACAATGAGCAGTTCTTC. This codes for CASSGGDTFYNEQFF.

This chain connects TRBV27 to TRBJ1-4, with D uncertain. Deletions cut 3 bases from V and 5 bases from J, with 13 bases between. The CDR3 runs 15 residues. Germline V gene lookup returns CDR1 MNHEY and CDR2 SMNVEV (reference sequence). In DNA form, the CDR3 reads TGTGCCAGCAGTTTGGGGTCGGCCGGCAATGAAAAACTGTTTTTT. Its translation is CASSLGSAGNEKLFF.

This chain joins TRBV7-6 and TRBJ2-7, with D tentatively TRBD1 (5 bases). The germline V and J ends were trimmed by 5 bases and 0 bases, with 17 bases remaining between them. This CDR3 contains 16 residues. Germline V gene data show CDR1 as SGHVS and CDR2 as FNYEAQ. CDR3 nucleotides: TGTGCCAGCAGCCTAAGGGGTAGATTAAGCTCCTACGAGCAGTACTTC. Protein product: CASSLRGRLSSYEQYF.

Note on this clonotype: At one end the junction does not follow the germline gene, possibly because of a read error. The J gene is TRBJ2-3, the V gene TRBV20-1; D is undetermined. The germline V gene encodes CDR1 DFQATT and CDR2 SNEGSKA (reference sequence). This CDR3 is 11 amino acids long. CDR3 coding DNA: TGCAGGGCTAGAGTGGGAGATACGCAGTATTTT. It translates to CRARVGDTQYF.

This clonotype was seen only a few times. The chain carries TRBV5-1 and TRBJ2-7, with D maybe TRBD2 (5 bases). V lost 0 bases to trimming and J lost 3 bases, with 10 bases between them. Germline V gene sequence: CDR1 SGHRS, CDR2 YFSETQ. The CDR3 totals 14 residues. In DNA, the CDR3 is TGCGCCAGCAGCTTGGGGAGGCAGCGCTACGAGCAGTACTTC. It encodes CASSLGRQRYEQYF.

The rearrangement joins TRBV20-1 to TRBJ1-1, with D perhaps TRBD1 (5 bases). Per germline, CDR1 DFQATT and CDR2 SNEGSKA (reference sequence). The V gene lost 2 bases and the J gene lost 4 bases, with 14 bases spanning the gap. The CDR3 is 14 residues long. The CDR3 sequence is CSARTGPKSTEAFF. The CDR3, as DNA: TGCAGTGCTAGAACGGGACCGAAGTCCACTGAAGCTTTCTTT.

This clonotype was recorded a few times. The rearrangement uses TRBV14 and TRBJ2-1; TRBD2 matches 11 bases. V shed 3 bases and J 4 bases; nucleotides not matched to a gene: 2. In germline, CDR1 is SGHDN, CDR2 FVKESK. The length of the CDR3 is 15 residues. The CDR3 nucleotides are TGTGCCAGCAGCCACGTAGCGGGAGGGTACAATGAGCAGTTCTTC. Amino acid sequence: CASSHVAGGYNEQFF.

A few counts support this clonotype. V is TRBV5-8 and J is TRBJ2-1, with D perhaps matching TRBD1 (7 bases). The CDR3 loop spans 15 amino acids. The germline V gene has CDR1 SGHTS and CDR2 YDEGEE. V was pared by 0 bases and J by 7 bases, with 14 bases between. The CDR3 DNA reads TGTGCCAGCAGCTTGGACAGGGGAGGATGGAATGAGCAGTTCTTC. Translating it yields CASSLDRGGWNEQFF. Filled out from reference TRBV5-8 and TRBJ2-1, the complete variable domain reads EAGVTQSPTHLIKTRGQQATLRCSPISGHTSVYWYQQALGLGLQFLLWYDEGEERNRGNFPPRFSGRQFPNYSSELNVNALELEDSALYLCASSLDRGGWNEQFFGPGTRLTVL.

J is TRBJ1-4 and V is TRBV10-2, with D perhaps TRBD1 (5 bases). CDR1 and CDR2 from the germline V gene are WSHSY and SAAADI. The CDR3 spans 16 residues. The ends were cut back, 5 bases at V and 1 base at J, with 14 bases in the middle. This CDR3 reads CASSQFGGGTNEKLFF. The CDR3 bases are TGCGCCAGCAGTCAGTTCGGGGGTGGAACTAATGAAAAACTGTTTTTT.

About this clonotype itself: A single base separates this from a much larger clone, so it may be a read error. The CDR3 DNA follows: TGTGCCGGCAGCTTATTTTACCAAGAGACCCAGTACTTC. Translated: CAGSLFYQETQYF. The V gene is TRBV13, the J gene TRBJ2-5, with unresolved D. The CDR3 has 13 residues. CDR1 and CDR2 from the germline V gene are PRHDT and FYEKMQ (reference sequence).

This clonotype was seen a few times. The genes are TRBV7-8 and TRBJ2-1; TRBD2 aligns across 15 bases. The CDR3 runs 21 residues. The germline V gene encodes CDR1 SGHVS and CDR2 FQNEAQ. V dropped 1 base and J dropped 1; count of bases not matched to a gene: 11. CDR3 region: CASSLGFPGLAGGGSYNEQFF. CDR3 sequence (DNA): TGTGCCAGCAGCTTAGGTTTCCCGGGACTAGCGGGAGGTGGGTCCTACAATGAGCAGTTCTTC.

This clonotype has more than one count but fewer than ten. V and J are TRBV7-2 and TRBJ2-7; 10 positions agree with TRBD2. Per the germline V gene, CDR1 is SGHTA and CDR2 is FQGNSA. The CDR3 length is 17 residues. The V and J ends lost 1 base and 0 bases, in that order; junction bases with no gene match: 6. The CDR3 spells CASSLEREGPSSYEQYF. CDR3 nucleotides: TGTGCCAGCAGCTTAGAGCGGGAGGGCCCTAGCTCCTACGAGCAGTACTTC.

In its sample, this clonotype was seen once. V is TRBV6-2 or TRBV6-3 and J is TRBJ2-3; TRBD1 matches at 8 bases. This CDR3 comprises 14 residues. Trimming took 0 bases from V and 6 from J; bases not matched to a gene: 2. The germline gives CDR1 MNHEY, CDR2 SVGEGT. The CDR3 sequence: CASSYSGQGDTQYF. For the CDR3, the DNA is TGTGCCAGCAGTTACTCCGGACAGGGCGATACGCAGTATTTT.

The chain is built from TRBV4-1 and TRBJ2-3; 10 nucleotides match TRBD1. The germline V gene has CDR1 MGHRA and CDR2 YSYEKL. The CDR3 is made up of 17 amino acids. V was pared by 0 bases and J by 5 bases, with 8 bases of the junction left unmatched. The CDR3 sequence is CASSQDWGQGPEDTQYF. CDR3 in DNA: TGCGCCAGCAGCCAAGATTGGGGACAGGGGCCAGAAGATACGCAGTATTTT.

The CDR3 spells CASSGTGGGGEAFF. The CDR3 DNA reads as TGCGCCAGCAGTGGGACAGGGGGAGGGGGTGAAGCTTTCTTT. The chain uses TRBV10-2 and TRBJ1-1; TRBD1 matches at 10 bases. Losses at the gene ends were 4 bases for V and 7 bases for J; bases not matched to a gene: 6. Per the germline V gene, CDR1 is WSHSY and CDR2 is SAAADI. CDR3 size: 14 residues.

This clonotype was recorded once. At one end, the junction sequence differs from germline, possibly due to a read error. The CDR3 sequence is CSARDLAGVSIQPQHF. DNA of the CDR3: TGCAGTGCTAGAGATCTAGCAGGGGTGAGCATTCAGCCCCAGCATTTT. The chain recombines TRBV20-1 with TRBJ1-5; D is perhaps TRBD1 (6 bases). The CDR3 covers 16 residues. CDR1 is DFQATT and CDR2 is SNEGSKA in the germline V gene (reference sequence).